The 23 T cell receptor beta chains listed next were all sequenced from one sample in a study of T-cell memory formation after mild COVID-19. In TCRdb, the 5' RACE reads were re-called with MiXCR into one record per CDR3 protein. The sample comprises more than 400,000 distinct CDR3 sequences, approximately 18% of which are singletons, and around an eighth rests with the top ten. The sample taken for sequencing was PBMCs or a T cell subset sorted from them (not recorded which). The receptor source for this set is an adult woman who had mild COVID-19 (a few samples of this study predate the infection). Cell type and time point are not known.

This sequence joins TRBV6-6 and TRBJ1-1; D is possibly TRBD1 (5 bases). The CDR3 is made up of 14 amino acids. Germline assignment: CDR1 MNHNY and CDR2 SVGAGI (reference sequence). V lost 7 bases and J lost 4, with 16 bases in between. The CDR3 nucleotides are TGTGCCAGCATCCATCAGGGAAGAGGCACTGAAGCTTTCTTT. As protein: CASIHQGRGTEAFF.

The chain combines TRBV6-2 or TRBV6-3 with TRBJ2-3; 13 bases agree with TRBD2. V shed 8 bases, J shed 5 bases, and the junction held 10 bases outside the gene matches. Looked up from germline, CDR1 is MNHEY and CDR2 is SVGEGT. CDR3 length equals 16 residues. The DNA of the CDR3 is TGTGCCAGCCAATTCGGACTAGCGGGAGCTGAAGATACGCAGTATTTT. Amino acid sequence: CASQFGLAGAEDTQYF.

At least ten counts were recorded for this clonotype. The chain recombines TRBV3-1 with TRBJ2-7, with 8 bases identical to TRBD1. CDR3 length equals 16 residues. With V trimmed by 0 bases and J by 6 bases, 10 bases remained unmatched. Germline CDR1 is LGHDT and CDR2 is YNNKEL (reference sequence). CDR3 DNA sequence: TGTGCCAGCAGCCAAGACAGGGGGCCTCAGCGCAGCGAGCAGTACTTC. The encoded protein is CASSQDRGPQRSEQYF.

J is TRBJ1-2 and V is TRBV30; D unclear. The CDR3 runs 13 residues. Germline CDR1 is GTSNPN and CDR2 is SVGIG (reference sequence). The ends were cut back, 0 bases at V and 6 bases at J, with 11 bases in the middle. The CDR3 here is CAWSVLVSHGYTF. In DNA form, the CDR3 reads TGTGCCTGGAGTGTACTAGTGTCCCATGGCTACACCTTC.

The chain joins TRBV13 to TRBJ2-2, with D perhaps TRBD1 (6 bases). This CDR3 contains 17 residues. Trimming cost V 2 bases and J 2 bases, with 15 bases left between them. Germline V gene lookup returns CDR1 PRHDT and CDR2 FYEKMQ (reference sequence). DNA of the CDR3: TGTGCCAGCAGCTTAATCAGGGGCGTCGGCAACACCGGGGAGCTGTTTTTT. Protein product: CASSLIRGVGNTGELFF.

The rearrangement joins TRBV25-1 to TRBJ2-1; TRBD1 agrees at 8 bases. Losses at the gene ends were 2 bases for V and 8 bases for J; bases not matched to a gene: 11. Germline CDR1 and CDR2: MGHDK and SYGVNS. CDR3 length equals 16 residues. The CDR3 DNA reads TGTGCCAGCAGTGAACCGGACAGGGTAGAGGGTCATGAGCAGTTCTTC. As protein: CASSEPDRVEGHEQFF.

Only a few counts were recorded for this clonotype. V gene TRBV9 combines with J gene TRBJ2-7; a possible D gene is TRBD1 (5 bases). The CDR3 is made up of 13 amino acids. CDR1 and CDR2 from the germline V gene are SGDLS and YYNGEE. V was shortened by 5 bases and J by 3 bases, with 12 bases between the two germline ends. DNA of the CDR3: TGTGCCAGCAGGCTGACCGACAGCTACGAGCAGTACTTC. Translating gives CASRLTDSYEQYF. Drawing the rest from reference TRBV9 and TRBJ2-7, the complete variable domain is DSGVTQTPKHLITATGQRVTLRCSPRSGDLSVYWYQQSLDQGLQFLIQYYNGEERAKGNILERFSAQQFPDLHSELNLSSLELGDSALYFCASRLTDSYEQYFGPGTRLTVT.

This clonotype was counted a few times. This chain joins TRBV7-2 and TRBJ2-2; the D gene is possibly TRBD2 (6 bases). The germline V gene has CDR1 SGHTA and CDR2 FQGNSA. This CDR3 comprises 14 residues. V was pared by 5 bases and J by 7 bases, with 14 bases between. The CDR3: CASSLYSGFGELFF. DNA for the CDR3: TGTGCCAGCAGCCTATATAGCGGCTTCGGGGAGCTGTTTTTT.

This clonotype turned up a few times. The chain is built from TRBV5-1 and TRBJ1-3; D is perhaps TRBD1 (5 bases). V shed 3 bases and J shed 4 bases, with 8 bases lying between them. The length of the CDR3 is 13 residues. Germline CDR1 SGHRS, CDR2 YFSETQ. The CDR3 bases are TGCGCCAGCAGCTCCGACAGCGGAAACACCATATATTTT. This sequence encodes CASSSDSGNTIYF. The complete variable domain, with remaining parts taken from reference TRBV5-1 and TRBJ1-3, reads KAGVTQTPRYLIKTRGQQVTLSCSPISGHRSVSWYQQTPGQGLQFLFEYFSETQRNKGNFPGRFSGRQFSNSRSEMNVSTLELGDSALYLCASSSDSGNTIYFGEGSWLTVV.

The rearrangement uses TRBV7-3 and TRBJ2-5; 9 positions agree with TRBD2. This CDR3 contains 14 residues. Unmatched junction bases numbered 11, after V lost 7 bases and J lost 8 bases. Germline V gene lookup returns CDR1 SGHTA and CDR2 FQGTGA. The CDR3 DNA follows: TGTGCCAGCAACCTTAGCGGGAGTATCGAAACCCAGTACTTC. Protein: CASNLSGSIETQYF.

This clonotype was recorded a few times. The chain recombines TRBV6-5 with TRBJ2-7, with 7 positions matching TRBD2. The J segment lost 2 bases and the V segment lost 2 bases, leaving 3 bases of the junction unmatched. This CDR3 has 14 residues. CDR1 MNHEY and CDR2 SVGAGI come from the germline V gene. The CDR3 loop reads CASSYGRAPYEQYF. In nucleotides, the CDR3 is TGTGCCAGCAGTTACGGGAGGGCCCCCTACGAGCAGTACTTC.

In this sample, this clonotype turned up many times. V usage is TRBV3-1 and J usage is TRBJ2-7, with D possibly called TRBD1 or TRBD2 (5 bases each). CDR1 and CDR2 from the germline V gene are LGHDT and YNNKEL (reference sequence). This CDR3 spans 12 amino acids. The V gene lost 4 bases and the J gene lost 6 bases, with 10 bases spanning the gap. The CDR3 bases are TGTGCCAGCAGCCGCAGGGACCGCGAGCAGTACTTC. Amino acids: CASSRRDREQYF.

This clonotype was found a few times. V gene TRBV29-1 combines with J gene TRBJ2-2; 9 bases match TRBD1. Germline-derived CDR1 and CDR2 are SQVTM and ANQGSEA. This CDR3 is 20 amino acids long. Losses at the gene ends were 6 bases for V and 2 bases for J; bases not matched to a gene: 22. CDR3 in DNA: TGCAGCGTCAGAGAACCGGGACAGGGACCAGGAAGAAAAAACACCGGGGAGCTGTTTTTT. Translated, it gives CSVREPGQGPGRKNTGELFF.

V gene TRBV7-2 combines with J gene TRBJ1-2, with 7 bases matching TRBD1. The V gene's germline CDR1 is SGHTA and CDR2 FQGNSA. The CDR3 is made up of 14 amino acids. V was pared by 3 bases and J by 3 bases, with 4 bases of the junction left unmatched. The DNA of the CDR3 is TGTGCCAGCAGCTTGACAGGGAGGGACTATGGCTACACCTTC. Amino acids: CASSLTGRDYGYTF. The full variable domain, rest sourced from reference TRBV7-2 and TRBJ1-2, is GAGVSQSPSNKVTEKGKDVELRCDPISGHTALYWYRQSLGQGLEFLIYFQGNSAPDKSGLPSDRFSAERTGGSVSTLTIQRTQQEDSAVYLCASSLTGRDYGYTFGSGTRLTVV.

This clonotype has a count of ten or more. V and J are TRBV12-3 or TRBV12-4 and TRBJ1-1; 7 nucleotides align to TRBD1. The length of the CDR3 is 13 residues. With V trimmed by 6 bases and J by 5 bases, 6 bases remained unmatched. CDR3 in DNA: TGTGCCAGCAGCCGACAGGGCCGGACTGAAGCTTTCTTT. Amino acids: CASSRQGRTEAFF.

V is TRBV12-5 and J is TRBJ2-7; 7 bases fit TRBD2. The CDR3 spans 16 residues. Germline V lookup: CDR1 LGHNT, CDR2 FRNRAP. The junction had 10 bases not matched to a gene; V was cut back by 0 bases and J by 5 bases. The CDR3, as DNA: TGTGCTAGTGGTTTGGTCTACAGCGGGAATCCCAACGAGCAGTACTTC. Translating it yields CASGLVYSGNPNEQYF.

This clonotype turned up a few times. The chain joins TRBV5-1 to TRBJ1-3; the match to TRBD1 covers 10 bases. V shed 4 bases, J shed 7 bases, and the junction held 5 bases outside the gene matches. The CDR3 extends over 14 amino acids. The germline V gene encodes CDR1 SGHRS and CDR2 YFSETQ. CDR3 nucleotide sequence: TGCGCCAGCAGCCCCCGGACAGGGGGGAACACCATATATTTT. Its protein is CASSPRTGGNTIYF.

The chain uses TRBV4-1 and TRBJ1-4, with TRBD1 matching over 7 bases. Trimming at V came to 4 bases and at J to 7 bases, leaving 12 bases not matched to a gene. CDR1 is MGHRA, CDR2 YSYEKL, per germline. There are 16 residues in the CDR3. The CDR3, as DNA: TGCGCCAGCAGCCTATGGACAGGCCAAAGGGCTGAAAAACTGTTTTTT. It translates to CASSLWTGQRAEKLFF.

CDR3 in amino acids: CASSQDLAGALGAFF. CDR3 bases: TGTGCCAGCAGCCAAGATCTGGCAGGGGCGCTCGGAGCTTTCTTT. This sequence joins TRBV4-2 and TRBJ1-1; TRBD1 is a possible D gene (6 bases). The CDR3 length is 15 residues. Germline V gives CDR1 LGHNA, CDR2 YNFKEQ. The V gene lost 0 bases and the J gene lost 10 bases, with 18 bases spanning the gap.

Ten or more counts support this clonotype. Here the CDR3 reads CASSATYEQYF. The CDR3 bases are TGTGCCAGCAGTGCCACCTACGAGCAGTACTTC. The genes are TRBV12-3 or TRBV12-4 and TRBJ2-7; no definite D call. Trimming left V 5 bases short and J 2 bases short, with 4 bases between. This CDR3 spans 11 amino acids.

This clonotype has more than one count but fewer than ten. This sequence joins TRBV2 and TRBJ1-6; a weak D match, TRBD1 (6 bases). Trimming cost V 8 bases and J 6 bases, with 8 bases left between them. This CDR3 has 12 residues. Germline CDR1 reads SNHLY; CDR2 reads FYNNEI. Here the CDR3 reads CASEDSNSPLHF. CDR3 sequence (DNA): TGTGCCAGCGAGGACAGTAATTCACCCCTCCACTTT. Full variable domain (rest looked up from reference TRBV2 and TRBJ1-6): EPEVTQTPSHQVTQMGQEVILRCVPISNHLYFYWYRQILGQKVEFLVSFYNNEISEKSEIFDDQFSVERPDGSNFTLKIRSTKLEDSAMYFCASEDSNSPLHFGNGTRLTVT.

The CDR3 bases are TGCGCCAGCAGCCCACAGGGGCCCTCGAACACTGAAGCTTTCTTT. It yields the protein CASSPQGPSNTEAFF. The rearrangement joins TRBV10-2 to TRBJ1-1; 7 nucleotides align to TRBD1. This CDR3 is 15 amino acids long. Germline CDR1 reads WSHSY; CDR2 reads SAAADI. V lost 6 bases to trimming and J lost 1 base; unmatched junction nucleotides: 8.

The chain joins TRBV7-9 to TRBJ2-7; 8 nucleotides line up with TRBD2. CDR1 and CDR2 from the germline V gene are SEHNR and FQNEAQ (reference sequence). The V segment lost 0 bases and the J segment 2 bases; nucleotides outside the gene matches: 3. The CDR3 covers 15 residues. The CDR3 DNA reads as TGTGCCAGCAGCTTAGCTAGCGGGGTGGCCTACGAGCAGTACTTC. Translated: CASSLASGVAYEQYF.